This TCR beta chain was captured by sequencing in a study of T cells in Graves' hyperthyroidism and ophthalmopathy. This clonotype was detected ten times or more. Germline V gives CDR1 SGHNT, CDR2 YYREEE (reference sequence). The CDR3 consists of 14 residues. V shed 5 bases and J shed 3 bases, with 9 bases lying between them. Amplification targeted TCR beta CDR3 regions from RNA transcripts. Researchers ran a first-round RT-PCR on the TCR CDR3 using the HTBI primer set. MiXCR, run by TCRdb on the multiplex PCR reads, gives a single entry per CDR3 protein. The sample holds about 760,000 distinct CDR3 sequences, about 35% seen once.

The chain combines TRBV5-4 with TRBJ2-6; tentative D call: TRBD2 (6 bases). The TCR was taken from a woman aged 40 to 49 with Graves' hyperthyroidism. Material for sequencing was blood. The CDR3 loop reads CASRKGGGANVLTF. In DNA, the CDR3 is TGTGCCAGCAGAAAGGGAGGTGGGGCCAACGTCCTGACTTTC.